Shown below are 15 T cell receptor beta chains from a single sample sequenced in a study of cytomegalovirus exposure and HLA in healthy donors. 60 Vbeta and 13 Jbeta primers were used in PCR. Profiling relied on immunoSEQ multiplex PCR, and the TCRdb table lists in-frame clones only, not all of them. Among under 130,000 clones listed, 83% were seen once. Source material: PBMCs. The receptors were gathered from a man in his late teens or twenties in good health and CMV-seronegative.

This rearrangement joins TRBV30 to TRBJ2-7, with 10 bases identical to TRBD1. Germline trimming cut 6 bases from V and 2 bases from J; bases unmatched to any gene: 4. From germline, CDR1 is GTSNPN and CDR2 SVGIG (reference sequence). The CDR3 sequence is 13 residues long. This CDR3 is CACRDRGTYEQYF. The CDR3, as DNA: TGTGCCTGTCGGGACAGGGGAACCTACGAGCAGTACTTC. Together with reference TRBV30 and TRBJ2-7, the CDR3 gives the full variable domain: SQTIHQWPATLVQPVGSPLSLECTVEGTSNPNLYWYRQAAGRGLQLLFYSVGIGQISSEVPQNLSASRPQDRQFILSSKKLLLSDSGFYLCACRDRGTYEQYFGPGTRLTVT.

This clone showed up just a few times. CDR3 in amino acids: CASSRLAGYRYNEQFF. The CDR3 DNA is TGTGCCAGCAGTCGACTAGCGGGATATCGCTACAATGAGCAGTTCTTC. The chain links TRBV7-9 to TRBJ2-1; TRBD2 aligns across 11 bases. With V trimmed by 6 bases and J by 3 bases, 7 bases remained unmatched. The CDR3 contains 16 residues. Per the germline V gene, CDR1 is SEHNR and CDR2 is FQNEAQ (reference sequence).

CDR3 nucleotide sequence: TGTGCCAGCAGTTTTCACCTCTCCGGACATTTTGGACTGTTTTTT. Encoded protein: CASSFHLSGHFGLFF. The chain recombines TRBV27 with TRBJ1-4, with D perhaps TRBD1 (5 bases). V gave up 3 bases and J gave up 13 bases, with 21 bases separating them. Germline CDR1 reads MNHEY; CDR2 reads SMNVEV (reference sequence). CDR3 length equals 15 residues.

Concerning this clone itself: The same CDR3 is also encoded by other DNA sequences in this sample. The CDR3 region is CAWSVGGASYEQYF. The DNA of the CDR3 is TGTGCCTGGAGTGTAGGCGGGGCCTCCTACGAGCAGTACTTC. This chain links TRBV30 with TRBJ2-7; TRBD2 is a possible D gene (6 bases). CDR1 and CDR2 (germline): GTSNPN, SVGIG (reference sequence). There are 14 residues in the CDR3. Trimming stripped 0 bases from V and 0 bases from J, with 9 bases between.

The chain employs TRBV7-9 and TRBJ2-4, with a tentative D call TRBD2 (5 bases). The V gene's germline CDR1 is SEHNR and CDR2 FQNEAQ (reference sequence). The germline V and J ends were trimmed by 3 bases and 1 base, with 7 bases remaining between them. The CDR3 is 14 residues long. The CDR3 sequence: CASSFPGAKNIQYF. The CDR3 nucleotides are TGTGCCAGCAGCTTTCCGGGGGCCAAAAACATTCAGTACTTC. The full variable domain, its missing parts supplied by reference TRBV7-9 and TRBJ2-4, is DTGVSQNPRHKITKRGQNVTFRCDPISEHNRLYWYRQTLGQGPEFLTYFQNEAQLEKSRLLSDRFSAERPKGSFSTLEIQRTEQGDSAMYLCASSFPGAKNIQYFGAGTRLSVL.

The chain couples TRBV6-1 to TRBJ2-7; 9 positions match TRBD1. The CDR3 contains 15 residues. V was pared by 4 bases and J by 1 base, with 5 bases of the junction left unmatched. CDR1 is MNHNS, CDR2 SASEGT, per germline. CDR3 protein: CASSVAGTGSYEQYF. CDR3 bases: TGTGCCAGCAGTGTAGCCGGGACAGGGTCCTACGAGCAGTACTTC.

V and J are TRBV7-2 and TRBJ1-1; 7 nucleotides match TRBD1. The junction had 9 bases not matched to a gene; V was cut back by 5 bases and J by 3 bases. This CDR3 is built from 15 residues. Per the germline V gene, CDR1 is SGHTA and CDR2 is FQGNSA. The CDR3 loop is CASSPRWQGDTEAFF. In DNA, the CDR3 is TGTGCCAGCAGCCCCCGTTGGCAGGGGGACACTGAAGCTTTCTTT.

The table lists this clone with a few counts. V and J are TRBV6-1 and TRBJ1-1, with a weak D call TRBD1 (6 bases). The ends were cut back, 5 bases at V and 1 base at J, with 11 bases in the middle. The CDR3 consists of 14 residues. Looked up from germline, CDR1 is MNHNS and CDR2 is SASEGT. The DNA for the CDR3 is TGTGCCAGCAGTTTTGGGACACCGAACACTGAAGCTTTCTTT. It codes for CASSFGTPNTEAFF.

The rearrangement links TRBV6-1 to TRBJ1-1, with D possibly being TRBD1 (6 bases). CDR1 is MNHNS and CDR2 is SASEGT in the germline V gene. V gave up 6 bases and J gave up 5 bases, with 13 bases separating them. The CDR3 is 13 residues long. CDR3 in DNA: TGTGCCAGCAGCCCCCAGAGGGGGACTGAAGCTTTCTTT. This gives the protein CASSPQRGTEAFF.

This sequence joins TRBV27 and TRBJ2-3, with TRBD2 matching over 8 bases. The CDR3 covers 16 residues. V gave up 3 bases and J gave up 2 bases; unmatched junction bases: 7. Germline CDR1 reads MNHEY; CDR2 reads SMNVEV (reference sequence). The CDR3 loop is CASSFLTSGFTDTQYF. The CDR3 DNA sequence: TGTGCCAGCAGTTTTCTCACTAGCGGCTTCACAGATACGCAGTATTTT.

The chain couples TRBV29-1 to TRBJ1-2, with D uncertain. Germline CDR1 reads SQVTM; CDR2 reads ANQGSEA. This CDR3 contains 13 residues. V was clipped by 4 bases and J by 4 bases, with 13 bases between them. The CDR3 here is CSVGTLASYGYTF. In DNA, the CDR3 is TGCAGCGTTGGAACCCTGGCTTCCTATGGCTACACCTTC. The full variable domain, completed using reference TRBV29-1 and TRBJ1-2, is SAVISQKPSRDICQRGTSLTIQCQVDSQVTMMFWYRQQPGQSLTLIATANQGSEATYESGFVIDKFPISRPNLTFSTLTVSNMSPEDSSIYLCSVGTLASYGYTFGSGTRLTVV.

V and J are TRBV5-1 and TRBJ2-1; 14 positions agree with TRBD2. J was trimmed by 6 bases and V by 4 bases; bases with no gene match: 9. CDR1 SGHRS and CDR2 YFSETQ come from the germline V gene. This CDR3 is built from 17 residues. The DNA of the CDR3 is TGCGCCAGCAGCCCCGGGACTAGCGGGAGCGCGAGCAATGAGCAGTTCTTC. It is translated as CASSPGTSGSASNEQFF.

V and J are TRBV10-3 and TRBJ2-7; a possible D gene is TRBD1 (6 bases). This CDR3 region has 14 residues. Germline V CDR1 and CDR2: ENHRY, SYGVKD. The germline V and J ends were trimmed by 8 bases and 5 bases, with 19 bases remaining between them. The CDR3 DNA sequence: TGTGCCATCGGACAACAGGGCTTGGTCCACGAGCAGTACTTC. Protein product: CAIGQQGLVHEQYF.

This clone showed up just a few times. The chain is built from TRBV11-3 and TRBJ2-3; 10 bases match TRBD2. Trimming cost V 5 bases and J 2 bases; bases outside gene matches: 7. The V gene's germline CDR1 is SGHNT and CDR2 YENEEA. This CDR3 comprises 16 residues. The CDR3 DNA follows: TGTGCCAGCAGCCCCGAACTAGCGGGGATCACAGATACGCAGTATTTT. It encodes CASSPELAGITDTQYF.

For the CDR3, the DNA is TGTGCCAGCAGCTTCGCCCGCGTCCATGAGCAGTTCTTC. It encodes CASSFARVHEQFF. This sequence joins TRBV5-4 and TRBJ2-1; no definite D call. CDR1 is SGHNT and CDR2 is YYREEE in the germline V gene (reference sequence). Trimming cost V 2 bases and J 8 bases, with 11 bases left between them. The CDR3 is 13 amino acids. The complete variable domain, with remaining parts taken from reference TRBV5-4 and TRBJ2-1, reads ETGVTQSPTHLIKTRGQQVTLRCSSQSGHNTVSWYQQALGQGPQFIFQYYREEENGRGNFPPRFSGLQFPNYSSELNVNALELDDSALYLCASSFARVHEQFFGPGTRLTVL.